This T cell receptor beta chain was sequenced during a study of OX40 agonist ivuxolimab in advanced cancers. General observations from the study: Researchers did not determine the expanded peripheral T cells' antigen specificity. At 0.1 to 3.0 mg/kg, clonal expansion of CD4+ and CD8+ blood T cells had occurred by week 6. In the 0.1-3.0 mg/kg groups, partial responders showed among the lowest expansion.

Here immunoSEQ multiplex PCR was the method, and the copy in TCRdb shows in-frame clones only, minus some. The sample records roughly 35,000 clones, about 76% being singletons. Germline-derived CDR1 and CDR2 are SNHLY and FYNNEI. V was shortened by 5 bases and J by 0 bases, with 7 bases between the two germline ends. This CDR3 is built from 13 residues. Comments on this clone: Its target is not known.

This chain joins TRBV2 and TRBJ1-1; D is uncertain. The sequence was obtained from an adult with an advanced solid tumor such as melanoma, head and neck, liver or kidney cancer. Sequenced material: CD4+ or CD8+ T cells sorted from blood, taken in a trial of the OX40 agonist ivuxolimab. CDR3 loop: CASSPEMNTEAFF. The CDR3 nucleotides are TGTGCCAGCAGTCCCGAGATGAACACTGAAGCTTTCTTT.